One and the same sample provided the 13 T cell receptor beta chains below, sequenced in a study of T-cell reconstitution after alpha-beta-depleted transplantation in children. The TCRbeta library incorporated unique molecular identifiers. TCRdb analysed the PCR reads with MiXCR anew, one entry per CDR3 protein. This sample has fewer than 450,000 distinct CDR3 sequences, with roughly 17% found just once. Sample: PBMCs, mostly from graft donor cells, taken 360 days after TCRalphabeta/CD19-depleted stem cell transplant. Source of these receptors: a male patient between 2 and 10 years old who had a stem cell transplant for acute lymphoblastic leukemia, so the T cells may come from the graft donor.

The chain is built from TRBV3-1 and TRBJ1-5, with D possibly being TRBD1 (6 bases). V lost 2 bases, J lost 6 bases, and 11 bases lay in between. Per the germline V gene, CDR1 is LGHDT and CDR2 is YNNKEL (reference sequence). The CDR3 consists of 14 residues. The CDR3 DNA reads as TGTGCCAGCAGCCAAATGTCGGGGGCTCAGCCCCAGCATTTT. Protein: CASSQMSGAQPQHF.

This chain links TRBV4-3 with TRBJ2-1; the match to TRBD2 covers 7 bases. The junction had 12 bases not matched to a gene; V was cut back by 5 bases and J by 8 bases. The CDR3 sequence is 15 residues long. Germline CDR1 reads LGHNA; CDR2 reads YSLEER. The CDR3 coding sequence is TGCGCCAGCAGCAAATTCCTGACTAGCCCCGATGAGCAGTTCTTC. Translation gives CASSKFLTSPDEQFF.

This clonotype came up many times. The CDR3 sequence is CATTRTSAYNEQFF. CDR3 sequence (DNA): TGCGCCACCACGAGGACTAGCGCTTACAATGAGCAGTTCTTC. This chain links TRBV4-1 with TRBJ2-1; TRBD2 matches 9 bases. This CDR3 comprises 14 residues. Germline V gene data show CDR1 as MGHRA and CDR2 as YSYEKL. The J segment lost 4 bases and the V segment lost 10 bases, leaving 8 bases of the junction unmatched.

The chain recombines TRBV3-1 with TRBJ2-3; D unresolved. This CDR3 is built from 14 residues. The V gene's germline CDR1 is LGHDT and CDR2 YNNKEL (reference sequence). V lost 4 bases and J 2 bases, leaving 10 bases between the germline ends. CDR3 DNA: TGTGCCAGCAGCCTTACGACATCCACAGATACGCAGTATTTT. Translated: CASSLTTSTDTQYF.

This clonotype was picked up a small number of times. The chain links TRBV11-2 to TRBJ2-7, with 8 bases lining up with TRBD1. The CDR3 consists of 15 residues. J was trimmed by 3 bases and V by 5 bases; bases with no gene match: 9. CDR1 is SGHAT and CDR2 is FQNNGV in the germline V gene. The CDR3 coding sequence is TGTGCCAGCAGCGACCGGACAGGGCCTCTCTACGAGCAGTACTTC. This codes for CASSDRTGPLYEQYF.

This clonotype was detected only a few times. As DNA, the CDR3 is TGTGCCAGCAGCCCGAGTCCCCGGAGGGGCTCCTACGAGCAGTACTTC. It specifies CASSPSPRRGSYEQYF. This chain joins TRBV12-3 or TRBV12-4 and TRBJ2-7, with D maybe TRBD2 (6 bases). CDR3 length: 16 amino acids. Trimming cost V 6 bases and J 0 bases, with 18 bases left between them.

The chain couples TRBV7-8 to TRBJ1-1; the D is unclear. The germline V gene encodes CDR1 SGHVS and CDR2 FQNEAQ. The ends were cut back, 2 bases at V and 4 bases at J, with 14 bases in the middle. CDR3 length: 15 amino acids. The CDR3 protein is CASSLYRGRGTEAFF. As DNA, the CDR3 is TGTGCCAGCAGCTTATACCGAGGGCGGGGCACTGAAGCTTTCTTT.

This clonotype was found a few times. The chain employs TRBV7-2 and TRBJ2-3; tentatively, D is TRBD2 (7 bases). Per the germline V gene, CDR1 is SGHTA and CDR2 is FQGNSA. The CDR3 totals 12 residues. The V gene lost 8 bases and the J gene lost 11 bases, with 17 bases spanning the gap. The CDR3 DNA is TGTGCCAGCCGGTTGGGAGGGGGGCAGCAGTATTTT. It translates to CASRLGGGQQYF.

This clonotype was counted many times. V usage is TRBV7-9 and J usage is TRBJ2-5; D is uncertain. CDR3 size: 13 residues. V was shortened by 2 bases and J by 3 bases, with 7 bases between the two germline ends. The germline V gene has CDR1 SEHNR and CDR2 FQNEAQ (reference sequence). CDR3: CASSLLREETQYF. In nucleotides, the CDR3 is TGTGCCAGCAGCTTACTGCGAGAAGAGACCCAGTACTTC.

This clonotype has only a few counts. J is TRBJ2-1 and V is TRBV18; 14 bases fit TRBD2. The germline gives CDR1 KGHSH, CDR2 LQKENI. This CDR3 has 16 residues. V dropped 2 bases and J dropped 8; count of bases not matched to a gene: 5. The CDR3 DNA reads as TGTGCCAGCTCACCAGCCGGGACTAGCGGGAGCGATGAGCAGTTCTTC. This encodes CASSPAGTSGSDEQFF. The full variable domain, in which reference TRBV18 and TRBJ2-1 provide the parts outside the CDR3, is NAGVMQNPRHLVRRRGQEARLRCSPMKGHSHVYWYRQLPEEGLKFMVYLQKENIIDESGMPKERFSAEFPKEGPSILRIQQVVRGDSAAYFCASSPAGTSGSDEQFFGPGTRLTVL.

The gene calls are TRBV11-1 and TRBJ2-1; D unclear. Germline CDR1 is SGHAT and CDR2 is FQDESV (reference sequence). Trimming pared 2 bases from V and 3 bases from J, leaving 5 bases between. The CDR3 runs to 13 residues. CDR3 residues: CASSLTNYNEQFF. As DNA, the CDR3 is TGTGCCAGCAGCTTAACCAACTACAATGAGCAGTTCTTC.

This clonotype appeared a few times. This may stem from a read error, because a much larger clone lies one nucleotide away. V is TRBV28 and J is TRBJ1-3; D uncertain. The germline V gene has CDR1 MDHEN and CDR2 SYDVKM. This CDR3 has 11 residues. V was trimmed by 5 bases and J by 2 bases, leaving 1 base between them. This chain's CDR3 is CASSPGNTIYF. The CDR3 DNA follows: TGTGCCAGCAGTCCTGGAAACACCATATATTTT. Filled out from reference TRBV28 and TRBJ1-3, the complete variable domain reads DVKVTQSSRYLVKRTGEKVFLECVQDMDHENMFWYRQDPGLGLRLIYFSYDVKMKEKGDIPEGYSVSREKKERFSLILESASTNQTSMYLCASSPGNTIYFGEGSWLTVV.

This rearrangement joins TRBV20-1 to TRBJ2-1, with D possibly TRBD2 on 6 matching bases. CDR3 length: 15 residues. Germline CDR1 is DFQATT and CDR2 is SNEGSKA (reference sequence). Trimming left V 3 bases short and J 4 bases short, with 16 bases between. CDR3 sequence reads: CSASELGSDYNEQFF. DNA of the CDR3: TGCAGTGCTAGCGAGCTCGGGAGCGATTACAATGAGCAGTTCTTC.